A selection of T cell receptor beta chains follows, all from one sample in a study of blood T cell repertoires in COVID-19. Assay: immunoSEQ multiplex PCR; the TCRdb copy retains only in-frame clones and omits some. The table has roughly 260,000 clones, 70% to 90% seen once. Material: peripheral blood. These receptors all come from a woman in her forties or fifties with acute or convalescent COVID-19. Both conserved end residues are part of each CDR3. A D gene is named only where the DNA matches it firmly. Where a row states a size, it is once, few, many or the class of an expanded clone; other rows omit it.

v_gene	j_gene	d_gene	abundance	CDR3aa	CDR3nt
TRBV7-9	TRBJ2-5	-	-	CASAEASLTIQETQYF	TGTGCCAGCGCTGAGGCTAGCCTAACGATACAAGAGACCCAGTACTTC
TRBV6-5	TRBJ1-1	TRBD1	-	CASTRDRGNTEAFF	TGTGCCAGCACAAGAGACAGGGGTAACACTGAAGCTTTCTTT
TRBV11-2	TRBJ2-7	-	-	CASSLMGHSSYEQYF	TGTGCCAGCAGCTTGATGGGGCACAGCTCCTACGAGCAGTACTTC
TRBV24-1	TRBJ2-4	-	-	CATTTGLHGDIQYF	TGTGCCACCACGACGGGACTCCATGGGGACATTCAGTACTTC
TRBV7-2	TRBJ1-1	-	once	CASSRPGDTEAFF	TGTGCCAGCAGCCGCCCGGGTGACACTGAAGCTTTCTTT
TRBV2	TRBJ1-2	-	-	CASNRDTNYGYTF	TGTGCCAGCAACAGGGACACTAACTATGGCTACACCTTC
TRBV27	TRBJ2-7	TRBD2	-	CASSRRMVGGGPFYEQYF	TGTGCCAGCAGCCGCCGCATGGTTGGCGGGGGGCCTTTCTACGAGCAGTACTTC
TRBV7-6	TRBJ2-5	-	-	CASSLVRETGEETQYF	TGTGCCAGCAGCTTAGTGCGGGAAACAGGGGAAGAGACCCAGTACTTC
TRBV19	TRBJ2-7	-	-	CASSRQASYEQYF	TGTGCCAGCTCCAGACAGGCGAGCTACGAGCAGTACTTC
TRBV7-3	TRBJ1-1	-	-	CASSPSRVNTEAFF	TGTGCCAGCAGCCCCAGCCGGGTGAACACTGAAGCTTTCTTT
TRBV3-1/TRBV3-2	TRBJ2-7	-	-	CASTKGGQPYYEQYF	TGTGCCAGCACCAAGGGGGGACAGCCGTACTACGAGCAGTACTTC
TRBV29-1	TRBJ2-3	TRBD2	-	CSVEASGNPDTQYF	TGCAGCGTTGAGGCTAGCGGGAACCCAGATACGCAGTATTTT
TRBV7-3	TRBJ1-3	-	-	CASSSSGSGNTIYF	TGTGCCAGCAGCTCCTCGGGATCGGGAAACACCATATATTTT
TRBV5-5	TRBJ2-7	-	-	CASIVKGLSSYEQYF	TGTGCCAGCATTGTTAAGGGGCTCAGCTCCTACGAGCAGTACTTC
TRBV27	TRBJ1-1	-	-	CASSLWGPRSEAFF	TGTGCCAGCAGTTTATGGGGGCCGAGGAGTGAAGCTTTCTTT
TRBV19	TRBJ1-5	-	-	CASSVNRINQPQHF	TGTGCCAGTAGTGTAAACAGAATCAATCAGCCCCAGCATTTT
TRBV5-1	TRBJ2-1	TRBD1	-	CASSLAGQGTHEQFF	TGCGCCAGCAGCTTGGCAGGACAGGGTACGCATGAGCAGTTCTTC
TRBV10-3	TRBJ1-6	-	-	CAIRGLLDSPLHF	TGTGCCATCAGAGGACTGCTAGATTCACCCCTCCACTTT
TRBV28	TRBJ2-4	-	-	CASSFGGAKNIQYF	TGTGCCAGCAGTTTTGGCGGAGCCAAAAACATTCAGTACTTC
TRBV4-1	TRBJ1-1	-	-	CASSLYSGNTEAFF	TGCGCCAGCAGCCTCTACTCTGGGAACACTGAAGCTTTCTTT
TRBV7-3	TRBJ2-7	TRBD2	-	CASSVSGSGYEQYF	TGTGCCAGCAGCGTTAGCGGGAGTGGGTACGAGCAGTACTTC
TRBV5-6	TRBJ2-7	TRBD1	-	CASSSGTAYEQYF	TGTGCCAGCAGCTCGGGGACAGCCTACGAGCAGTACTTC
TRBV10-3	TRBJ1-4	-	-	CAIAAGSNEKLFF	TGTGCCATCGCGGCCGGCTCTAATGAAAAACTGTTTTTT
TRBV18	TRBJ1-2	-	-	CASSPPSGDEADYGYTF	TGTGCCAGCTCACCACCGTCGGGGGACGAGGCTGACTATGGCTACACCTTC
TRBV9	TRBJ2-1	-	-	CASSVGVLVSNEQFF	TGTGCCAGCAGCGTAGGAGTACTAGTATCCAATGAGCAGTTCTTC
TRBV2	TRBJ2-2	-	-	CASSGDTNTGELFF	TGTGCCAGCAGTGGGGACACCAACACCGGGGAGCTGTTTTTT
TRBV4-1	TRBJ1-6	-	-	CASSSWTDPDSPLHF	TGCGCCAGCAGCTCTTGGACAGACCCTGATTCACCCCTCCACTTT
TRBV6-2/TRBV6-3	TRBJ1-2	TRBD1	-	CASSPGQANYGYTF	TGTGCCAGCAGTCCCGGACAGGCAAACTATGGCTACACCTTC
TRBV14	TRBJ1-2	-	-	CASSQAGRTYGYTF	TGTGCCAGCAGCCAGGCGGGGCGGACCTATGGCTACACCTTC
TRBV7-3	TRBJ2-7	TRBD2	-	CASSPAGGNYEQYF	TGTGCCAGCAGCCCCGCGGGAGGAAACTACGAGCAGTACTTC
TRBV12-3/TRBV12-4	TRBJ1-1	-	few	CASSPQGLEAFF	TGTGCCAGCAGCCCCCAGGGGCTTGAAGCTTTCTTT
TRBV30	TRBJ1-5	-	-	CAWSPWGRPPQHF	TGTGCCTGGAGTCCCTGGGGCAGGCCGCCCCAGCATTTT
TRBV5-1	TRBJ1-5	TRBD1	once	CASSPGLQGPIQPQHF	TGCGCCAGCAGCCCCGGCCTACAGGGGCCAATTCAGCCCCAGCATTTT
TRBV5-1	TRBJ2-5	TRBD2	once	CASSLKREGRGETQYF	TGCGCCAGCAGCTTAAAGCGGGAGGGCCGGGGAGAGACCCAGTACTTC
TRBV7-2	TRBJ1-3	-	-	CASSLVGPSSGNTIYF	TGTGCCAGCAGCTTAGTCGGTCCGTCCTCTGGAAACACCATATATTTT
TRBV18	TRBJ1-5	-	-	CASSPQGNQPQHF	TGTGCCAGCTCACCGCAGGGGAATCAGCCCCAGCATTTT
TRBV7-9	TRBJ1-5	-	-	CASSSSRAGAVQPQHF	TGTGCCAGCAGCTCCAGCAGGGCAGGGGCCGTTCAGCCCCAGCATTTT
TRBV29-1	TRBJ1-5	TRBD1	-	CSVRGQAGNQPQHF	TGCAGCGTGAGGGGACAGGCTGGGAATCAGCCCCAGCATTTT
TRBV27	TRBJ2-7	-	-	CASSPFVFGGYEQYF	TGTGCCAGCAGTCCCTTTGTCTTCGGCGGCTACGAGCAGTACTTC
TRBV30	TRBJ2-1	-	-	CAWMIEGGPYNEQFF	TGTGCCTGGATGATTGAAGGGGGTCCCTACAATGAGCAGTTCTTC
TRBV18	TRBJ2-7	-	-	CASSPPAEKGYEQYF	TGTGCCAGCTCACCACCAGCGGAAAAGGGCTACGAGCAGTACTTC
TRBV30	TRBJ2-7	TRBD2	-	CARSAGVLAEGSYEQYF	TGTGCCCGCTCGGCAGGGGTACTAGCGGAGGGCTCCTACGAGCAGTACTTC
TRBV29-1	TRBJ2-5	TRBD2	-	CSVGLAGVETQYF	TGCAGCGTTGGGCTAGCGGGAGTAGAGACCCAGTACTTC
TRBV19	TRBJ1-1	TRBD1	few	CASSIVPNRGPNTEAFF	TGTGCCAGTAGTATAGTCCCCAACAGGGGGCCGAACACTGAAGCTTTCTTT
TRBV3-1/TRBV3-2	TRBJ2-1	TRBD2	once	CASSLAGPTYNEQFF	TGTGCCAGCAGCCTAGCGGGACCGACCTACAATGAGCAGTTCTTC
TRBV20-1	TRBJ2-7	TRBD1	-	CSGDRAGEQYF	TGCAGTGGGGACAGGGCGGGCGAGCAGTACTTC